The sequence of this T cell receptor beta chain was determined in a study of blood T cell repertoires in COVID-19. Overall study: COVID-19 samples, acute and convalescent, were from the United States, Italy and Spain. T cells, B-cell-depleted T cells, or PBMCs provided the cDNA or gDNA that served as material.

The CDR3 is 15 residues long. From germline, CDR1 is KGHSY and CDR2 FQNENV. Trimming cost V 0 bases and J 0 bases, with 6 bases left between them. In the source study's methods: Estimated nucleated cell counts came from reference gene primer amplification. Repertoires were generated with immunoSEQ multiplex PCR, while TCRdb's copy carries only in-frame clones and drops some. The V and J calls and clone size come from that table; D and trimming were worked out from the DNA. This sample has roughly 68,000 clones; roughly 86% occur once, and the top ten carry about 27%. The TCR sequence derives from a man aged 45-60 years with acute or convalescent COVID-19. This rearrangement joins TRBV16 to TRBJ1-3, with D unresolved. What was sequenced was peripheral blood. The CDR3: CASSQSMFSGNTIYF. DNA of the CDR3: TGTGCCAGCAGCCAATCTATGTTCTCTGGAAACACCATATATTTT.